This T cell receptor (beta chain) was recorded in a study of blood T cells in healthy people across ages. A J-beta primer mix and a sample-barcoded 5' primer were used in a second PCR of roughly 7 to 12 cycles. TCRdb reprocessed the 5' RACE reads with MiXCR, giving one entry per CDR3 protein. In the table there are about 780,000 distinct CDR3 sequences, about 42% of which are singletons. Healthy Russian Caucasian donors spanned ages about 6 to 95 years. Sequencing input: blood. The sequence was collected from a man older than 75 in good health.

CDR3: CSARGLAGQIARDTQYF. Written as DNA, the CDR3 is TGCAGTGCTAGGGGACTAGCGGGCCAAATAGCCCGGGATACGCAGTATTTT. The V and J genes are TRBV20-1 and TRBJ2-3; 12 bases line up with TRBD2. V gave up 3 bases and J gave up 6 bases; unmatched junction bases: 13. CDR1 and CDR2 from the germline V gene are DFQATT and SNEGSKA (reference sequence). This CDR3 is 17 amino acids long.